This is a list of T cell receptor beta chains from one sample in a study of blood T cell repertoires in COVID-19. TCRdb's table, derived via immunoSEQ multiplex PCR, lists solely in-frame clones and lacks some. The sample consists of about 230,000 clones, around 80% of them appearing once. The specimen was peripheral blood. The receptors were sampled from a man aged 35-49 years with acute or convalescent COVID-19. Each CDR3 is given with its conserved first and last residue. A D gene is named only where the DNA matches it firmly. Rows may omit the clone size; those that give it use once, few, many or a size class.

V gene: TRBV2; J gene: TRBJ2-1; D gene: TRBD1; clone size: .; CDR3 protein: CASRRGTGVGNEQFF; CDR3 DNA: TGTGCCAGCAGAAGAGGGACAGGGGTAGGCAATGAGCAGTTCTTC
V gene: TRBV2; J gene: TRBJ2-5; D gene: TRBD1; clone size: .; CDR3 protein: CASSQDRGRQETQYF; CDR3 DNA: TGTGCCAGCAGTCAGGACAGGGGGCGTCAAGAGACCCAGTACTTC
V gene: TRBV20-1; J gene: TRBJ1-1; D gene: TRBD1; clone size: .; CDR3 protein: CSASLPGQGDFMNTEAFF; CDR3 DNA: TGCAGTGCTAGTCTCCCGGGACAGGGGGACTTCATGAACACTGAAGCTTTCTTT
V gene: TRBV7-3; J gene: TRBJ2-2; D gene: TRBD2; clone size: .; CDR3 protein: CASSFGGSNTGELFF; CDR3 DNA: TGTGCCAGCAGCTTCGGGGGGTCGAACACCGGGGAGCTGTTTTTT
V gene: TRBV3-1/TRBV3-2; J gene: TRBJ1-1; D gene: .; clone size: .; CDR3 protein: CASSPNREFTEAFF; CDR3 DNA: TGTGCCAGCAGCCCAAACAGGGAGTTCACTGAAGCTTTCTTT
V gene: TRBV5-4; J gene: TRBJ1-3; D gene: .; clone size: .; CDR3 protein: CASSSTGDSGNTIYF; CDR3 DNA: TGTGCCAGCAGCTCGACAGGCGACTCTGGAAACACCATATATTTT
V gene: TRBV2; J gene: TRBJ2-5; D gene: .; clone size: .; CDR3 protein: CASRDTVQETQYF; CDR3 DNA: TGTGCCAGCAGGGACACGGTCCAAGAGACCCAGTACTTC
V gene: TRBV4-1; J gene: TRBJ2-1; D gene: .; clone size: .; CDR3 protein: CASSQVAGSYNEQFF; CDR3 DNA: TGCGCCAGCAGCCAAGTGGCAGGGTCCTACAATGAGCAGTTCTTC
V gene: TRBV27; J gene: TRBJ1-5; D gene: TRBD1; clone size: .; CDR3 protein: CASSQQGRNQPQHF; CDR3 DNA: TGTGCCAGCAGTCAACAGGGGCGAAATCAGCCCCAGCATTTT
V gene: TRBV27; J gene: TRBJ2-7; D gene: .; clone size: .; CDR3 protein: CASSSGFPYEQYF; CDR3 DNA: TGTGCCAGCAGTTCCGGGTTTCCCTACGAGCAGTACTTC
V gene: TRBV18; J gene: TRBJ1-2; D gene: .; clone size: .; CDR3 protein: CASSPGADNGYTF; CDR3 DNA: TGTGCCAGCTCACCAGGGGCCGACAATGGCTACACCTTC
V gene: TRBV20-1; J gene: TRBJ1-1; D gene: .; clone size: .; CDR3 protein: CSARGRVEAFF; CDR3 DNA: TGCAGTGCTAGAGGTAGAGTCGAAGCTTTCTTT
V gene: TRBV9; J gene: TRBJ1-1; D gene: .; clone size: few; CDR3 protein: CASSVVSENTEAFF; CDR3 DNA: TGTGCCAGCAGCGTTGTTTCAGAGAACACTGAAGCTTTCTTT
V gene: TRBV3-1/TRBV3-2; J gene: TRBJ1-1; D gene: .; clone size: .; CDR3 protein: CASSQERSRTEAFF; CDR3 DNA: TGTGCCAGCAGCCAAGAGCGGTCGCGGACTGAAGCTTTCTTT
V gene: TRBV2; J gene: TRBJ1-4; D gene: .; clone size: .; CDR3 protein: CASSEQGLEKLFF; CDR3 DNA: TGTGCCAGCAGTGAACAGGGATTGGAAAAACTGTTTTTT
V gene: TRBV30; J gene: TRBJ1-2; D gene: .; clone size: .; CDR3 protein: CAWSLGEGYGYTF; CDR3 DNA: TGTGCCTGGAGTCTGGGGGAGGGCTATGGCTACACCTTC
V gene: TRBV5-5; J gene: TRBJ2-3; D gene: TRBD2; clone size: .; CDR3 protein: CASSFRGGNSPQYF; CDR3 DNA: TGTGCCAGCAGCTTCCGCGGGGGGAACTCCCCGCAGTATTTT
V gene: TRBV7-3; J gene: TRBJ2-1; D gene: TRBD2; clone size: .; CDR3 protein: CASSLGAPGTSGRVEQFF; CDR3 DNA: TGTGCCAGCAGCTTAGGTGCCCCCGGGACTAGCGGGAGGGTTGAGCAGTTCTTC
V gene: TRBV6-5; J gene: TRBJ1-1; D gene: TRBD1; clone size: .; CDR3 protein: CASSLGQGNTEAFF; CDR3 DNA: TGTGCCAGCAGCTTGGGACAGGGGAACACTGAAGCTTTCTTT
V gene: TRBV15; J gene: TRBJ1-6; D gene: TRBD1; clone size: .; CDR3 protein: CATSRDGRQGDAPLHF; CDR3 DNA: TGTGCCACCAGCAGAGATGGGAGACAGGGGGATGCACCCCTCCACTTT
V gene: TRBV4-2; J gene: TRBJ2-2; D gene: TRBD1; clone size: .; CDR3 protein: CASSQDGTGSTGELFF; CDR3 DNA: TGTGCCAGCAGCCAAGATGGGACAGGGAGCACCGGGGAGCTGTTTTTT
V gene: TRBV3-1/TRBV3-2; J gene: TRBJ2-7; D gene: .; clone size: few; CDR3 protein: CASSQLTVLEQYF; CDR3 DNA: TGTGCCAGCAGCCAATTGACTGTGCTCGAGCAGTACTTC
V gene: TRBV6-5; J gene: TRBJ1-1; D gene: .; clone size: .; CDR3 protein: CASSRLWEAFF; CDR3 DNA: TGTGCCAGCAGTAGACTCTGGGAAGCTTTCTTT
V gene: TRBV27; J gene: TRBJ1-2; D gene: TRBD1; clone size: .; CDR3 protein: CASSPAGTGVSYGYTF; CDR3 DNA: TGTGCCAGCAGTCCCGCCGGGACAGGAGTCTCCTATGGCTACACCTTC
V gene: TRBV5-1; J gene: TRBJ2-5; D gene: TRBD1; clone size: .; CDR3 protein: CASSLGRRGQETQYF; CDR3 DNA: TGCGCCAGCAGCTTGGGTCGCAGGGGGCAAGAGACCCAGTACTTC
V gene: TRBV6-5; J gene: TRBJ2-7; D gene: .; clone size: once; CDR3 protein: CAAQWGRLYEQYF; CDR3 DNA: TGTGCCGCCCAGTGGGGGAGGCTCTACGAGCAGTACTTC
V gene: TRBV5-6; J gene: TRBJ2-2; D gene: .; clone size: once; CDR3 protein: CASSFGAGELFF; CDR3 DNA: TGTGCCAGCAGCTTCGGGGCCGGGGAGCTGTTTTTT
V gene: TRBV5-1; J gene: TRBJ2-2; D gene: TRBD2; clone size: .; CDR3 protein: CASSWTSGIEAGELFF; CDR3 DNA: TGCGCCAGCAGTTGGACTAGCGGGATTGAAGCCGGGGAGCTGTTTTTT
V gene: TRBV2; J gene: TRBJ2-3; D gene: .; clone size: once; CDR3 protein: CASSIRRALLRDTQYF; CDR3 DNA: TGTGCCAGCAGCATCAGGAGGGCCCTATTGCGTGATACGCAGTATTTT
V gene: TRBV6-5; J gene: TRBJ2-7; D gene: .; clone size: .; CDR3 protein: CASSYDRNYEQYF; CDR3 DNA: TGTGCCAGCAGTTATGACAGGAACTACGAGCAGTACTTC
V gene: TRBV5-5; J gene: TRBJ2-1; D gene: .; clone size: .; CDR3 protein: CASSSILTTAYNEQFF; CDR3 DNA: TGTGCCAGCAGCTCGATACTAACCACTGCCTACAATGAGCAGTTCTTC
V gene: TRBV7-8; J gene: TRBJ1-3; D gene: .; clone size: .; CDR3 protein: CASSLTRGKREPGNTIYF; CDR3 DNA: TGTGCCAGCAGCTTAACTCGAGGGAAGAGGGAGCCTGGAAACACCATATATTTT
V gene: TRBV9; J gene: TRBJ2-3; D gene: .; clone size: .; CDR3 protein: CASSTGQLLDTQYF; CDR3 DNA: TGTGCCAGCAGCACTGGACAGTTATTGGATACGCAGTATTTT
V gene: TRBV2; J gene: TRBJ1-1; D gene: .; clone size: once; CDR3 protein: CASNLRGWEGTEAFF; CDR3 DNA: TGTGCCAGCAATCTAAGAGGTTGGGAGGGCACTGAAGCTTTCTTT
V gene: TRBV10-3; J gene: TRBJ2-7; D gene: .; clone size: .; CDR3 protein: CATISGIGVEGQYF; CDR3 DNA: TGTGCCACAATCTCAGGGATAGGGGTGGAAGGGCAGTACTTC
V gene: TRBV11-3; J gene: TRBJ2-1; D gene: TRBD2; clone size: .; CDR3 protein: CASSLGSPSGRADNEQFF; CDR3 DNA: TGTGCCAGCAGCTTAGGATCTCCTAGCGGGAGGGCCGACAATGAGCAGTTCTTC
V gene: TRBV28; J gene: TRBJ2-3; D gene: TRBD2; clone size: .; CDR3 protein: CASSLREEADTQYF; CDR3 DNA: TGTGCCAGCAGTTTGCGGGAGGAGGCAGATACGCAGTATTTT
V gene: TRBV2; J gene: TRBJ1-2; D gene: .; clone size: .; CDR3 protein: CASRGGLYGYTF; CDR3 DNA: TGTGCCAGCCGGGGGGGGCTATATGGCTACACCTTC
V gene: TRBV2; J gene: TRBJ1-2; D gene: .; clone size: many; CDR3 protein: CASSERGPNYGYTF; CDR3 DNA: TGTGCCAGCAGTGAACGGGGTCCTAACTATGGCTACACCTTC
V gene: TRBV7-2; J gene: TRBJ2-5; D gene: .; clone size: .; CDR3 protein: CASSLGEYYQETQYF; CDR3 DNA: TGTGCCAGCAGCTTAGGAGAGTATTACCAAGAGACCCAGTACTTC